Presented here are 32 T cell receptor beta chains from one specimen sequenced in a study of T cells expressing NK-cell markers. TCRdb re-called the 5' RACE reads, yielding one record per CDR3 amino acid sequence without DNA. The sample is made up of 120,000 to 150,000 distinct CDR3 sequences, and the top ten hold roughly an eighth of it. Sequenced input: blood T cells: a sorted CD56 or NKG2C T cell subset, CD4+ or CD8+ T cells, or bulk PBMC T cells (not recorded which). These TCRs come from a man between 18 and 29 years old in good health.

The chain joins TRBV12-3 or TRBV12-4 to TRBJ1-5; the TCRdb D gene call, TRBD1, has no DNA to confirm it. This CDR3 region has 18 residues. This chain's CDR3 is CASSPAGTGVWGNQPQHF.

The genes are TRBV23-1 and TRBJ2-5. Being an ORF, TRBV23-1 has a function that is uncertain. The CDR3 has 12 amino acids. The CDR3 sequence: CASSQVNGTQYF.

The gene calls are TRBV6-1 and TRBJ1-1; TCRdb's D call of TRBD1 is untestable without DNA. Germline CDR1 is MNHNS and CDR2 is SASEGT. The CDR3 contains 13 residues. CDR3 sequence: CATQGGSVTEAFF.

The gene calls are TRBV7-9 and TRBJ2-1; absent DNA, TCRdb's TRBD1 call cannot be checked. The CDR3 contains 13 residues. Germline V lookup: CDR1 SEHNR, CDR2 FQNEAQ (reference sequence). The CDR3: CASSFDRANEQFF.

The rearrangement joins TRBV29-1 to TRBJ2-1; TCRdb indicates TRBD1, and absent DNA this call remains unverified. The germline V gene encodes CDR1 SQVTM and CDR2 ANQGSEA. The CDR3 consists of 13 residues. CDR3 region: CSVPFTSSNEQFF.

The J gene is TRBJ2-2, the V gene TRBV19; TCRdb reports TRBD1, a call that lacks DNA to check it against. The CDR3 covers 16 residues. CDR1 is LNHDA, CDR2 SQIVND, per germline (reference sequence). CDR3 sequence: CASSILRDRYLGELFF.

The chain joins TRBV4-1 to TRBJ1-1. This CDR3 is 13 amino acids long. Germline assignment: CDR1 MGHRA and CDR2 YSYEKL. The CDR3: CASSQVGDTEAFF.

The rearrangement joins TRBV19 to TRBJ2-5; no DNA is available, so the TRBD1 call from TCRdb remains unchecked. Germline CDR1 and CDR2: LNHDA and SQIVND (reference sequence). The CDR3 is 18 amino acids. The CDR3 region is CASSPGRFRRADQETQYF.

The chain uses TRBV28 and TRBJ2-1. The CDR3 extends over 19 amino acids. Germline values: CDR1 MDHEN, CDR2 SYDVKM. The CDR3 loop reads CASSFLIGREKTSYNEQFF.

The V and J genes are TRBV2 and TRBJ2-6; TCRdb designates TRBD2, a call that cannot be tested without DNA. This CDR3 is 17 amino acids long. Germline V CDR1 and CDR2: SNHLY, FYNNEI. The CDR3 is CASRPIDGGSGANVLTF.

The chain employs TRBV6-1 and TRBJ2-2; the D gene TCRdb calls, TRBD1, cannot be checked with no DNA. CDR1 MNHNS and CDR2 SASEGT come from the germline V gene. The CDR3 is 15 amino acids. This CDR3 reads CASSPLIRSTGELFF.

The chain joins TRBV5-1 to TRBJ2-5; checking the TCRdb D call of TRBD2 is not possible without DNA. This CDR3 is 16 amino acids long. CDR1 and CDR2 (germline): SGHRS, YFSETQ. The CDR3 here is CASSLGVLGITETQYF.

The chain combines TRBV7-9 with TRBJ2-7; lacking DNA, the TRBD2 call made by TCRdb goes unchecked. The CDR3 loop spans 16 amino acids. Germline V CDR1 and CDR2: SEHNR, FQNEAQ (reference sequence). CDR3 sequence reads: CASSLVDWRSSYEQYF.

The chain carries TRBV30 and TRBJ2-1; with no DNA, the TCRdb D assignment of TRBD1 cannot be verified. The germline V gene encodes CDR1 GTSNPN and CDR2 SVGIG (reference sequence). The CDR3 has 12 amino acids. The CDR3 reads CAWSLGANEQFF.

The CDR3 protein is CASSEGAGLADTGELFF. The V and J genes are TRBV6-1 and TRBJ2-2; no DNA is available, so the TRBD2 call from TCRdb remains unchecked. Germline V gene lookup returns CDR1 MNHNS and CDR2 SASEGT. This CDR3 comprises 17 residues.

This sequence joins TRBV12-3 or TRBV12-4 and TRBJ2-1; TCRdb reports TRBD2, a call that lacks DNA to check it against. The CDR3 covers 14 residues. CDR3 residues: CASSFLAAGGEQFF.

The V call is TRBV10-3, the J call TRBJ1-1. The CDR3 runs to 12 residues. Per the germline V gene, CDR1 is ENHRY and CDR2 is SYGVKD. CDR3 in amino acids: CAISDQNTEAFF.

The CDR3 protein is CASSVSHTARGSYNEQFF. The rearrangement uses TRBV9 and TRBJ2-1; TCRdb picks TRBD1, but there is no DNA to check that call. In germline, CDR1 is SGDLS, CDR2 YYNGEE. The CDR3 runs to 18 residues.

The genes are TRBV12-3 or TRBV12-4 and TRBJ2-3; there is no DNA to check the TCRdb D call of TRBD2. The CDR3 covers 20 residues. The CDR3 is CASTGRGLAGVGEGTDTQYF.

The chain's CDR3 is CAWRHGTSGRGMFF. This rearrangement joins TRBV30 to TRBJ2-1; absent DNA, TCRdb's TRBD2 call cannot be checked. Germline V lookup: CDR1 GTSNPN, CDR2 SVGIG (reference sequence). The length of the CDR3 is 14 residues.

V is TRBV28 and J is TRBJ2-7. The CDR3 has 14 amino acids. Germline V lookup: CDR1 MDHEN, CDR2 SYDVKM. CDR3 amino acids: CASSPLIGIYEQYF.

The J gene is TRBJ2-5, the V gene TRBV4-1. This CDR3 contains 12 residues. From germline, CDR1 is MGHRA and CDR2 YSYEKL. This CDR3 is CASSSGQETQYF.

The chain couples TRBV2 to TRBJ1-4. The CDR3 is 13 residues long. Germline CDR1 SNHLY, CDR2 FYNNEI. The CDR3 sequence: CASSAALGEKLFF.

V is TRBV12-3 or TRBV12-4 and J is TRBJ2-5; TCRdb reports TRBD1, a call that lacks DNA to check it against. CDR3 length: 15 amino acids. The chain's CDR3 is CASSFVGGLQETQYF.

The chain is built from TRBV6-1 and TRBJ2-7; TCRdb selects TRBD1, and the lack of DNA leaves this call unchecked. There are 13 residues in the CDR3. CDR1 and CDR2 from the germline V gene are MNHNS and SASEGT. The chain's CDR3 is CASSTPGQLEQYF.

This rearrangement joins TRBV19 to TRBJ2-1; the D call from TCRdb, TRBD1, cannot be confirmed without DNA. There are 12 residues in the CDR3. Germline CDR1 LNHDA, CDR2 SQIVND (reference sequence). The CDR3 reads CASSKAGYEQFF.

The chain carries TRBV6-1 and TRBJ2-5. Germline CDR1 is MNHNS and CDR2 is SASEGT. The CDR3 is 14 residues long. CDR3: CASREIGKQETQYF.

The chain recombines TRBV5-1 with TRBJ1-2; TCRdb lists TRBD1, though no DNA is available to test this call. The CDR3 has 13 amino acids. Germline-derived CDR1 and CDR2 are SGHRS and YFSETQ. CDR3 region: CASSFRDRSSYTF. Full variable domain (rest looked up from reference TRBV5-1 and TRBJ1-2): KAGVTQTPRYLIKTRGQQVTLSCSPISGHRSVSWYQQTPGQGLQFLFEYFSETQRNKGNFPGRFSGRQFSNSRSEMNVSTLELGDSALYLCASSFRDRSSYTFGSGTRLTVV.

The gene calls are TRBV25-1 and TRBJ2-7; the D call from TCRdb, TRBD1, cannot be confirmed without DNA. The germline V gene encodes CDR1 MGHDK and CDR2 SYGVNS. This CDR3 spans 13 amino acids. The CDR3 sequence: CASDAGTAYEQYF.

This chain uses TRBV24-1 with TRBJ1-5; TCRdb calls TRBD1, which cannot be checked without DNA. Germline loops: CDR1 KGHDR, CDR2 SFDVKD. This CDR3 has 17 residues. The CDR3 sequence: CATSDPESGGLIQPQHF.

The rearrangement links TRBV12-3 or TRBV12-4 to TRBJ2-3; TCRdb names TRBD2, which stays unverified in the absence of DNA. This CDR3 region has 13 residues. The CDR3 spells CATSGVSTDTQYF.

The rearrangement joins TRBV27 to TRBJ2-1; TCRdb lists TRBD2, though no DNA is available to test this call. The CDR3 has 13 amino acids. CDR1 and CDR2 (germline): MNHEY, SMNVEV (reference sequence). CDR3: CASSFGTRNEQFF.